This TCR beta chain is drawn from a study of shared clonotypes between healthy human individuals. Study-wide results and limits: Among the subsets, naive ones generally showed larger estimated richness than memory ones. The naive CD4 repertoires of several donors were compared, and around 5% of clonotypes were shared.

Division of CD4+ cells produced a CD45RA+ naive subset and a CD45RA-negative memory subset. The sorted-subset replicate PCRs were given 200 ng DNA, which is 30,000 or so T cell genomes. Sequencing was performed with immunoSEQ multiplex PCR; in TCRdb, only in-frame clones are kept and a portion is missing. The sample consists of around 1,100,000 clones, roughly 80% of them appearing once. Comment on this clone: As yet, its antigen is unknown. The same CDR3 can be traced to other DNA sequences in this sample.

This TCR was recovered from a man aged 18 to 30 in good health. Some clones in this sample may be carry-over from other donors' samples. The sequenced sample consisted of memory CD4+ T cells from PBMCs. Noted subset: CD45RA-negative fraction.

In DNA, the CDR3 is TGTGCCAGCAGTGAAGGTACCCTCAATCAGCCCCAGCATTTT. This sequence encodes CASSEGTLNQPQHF. V is TRBV2 and J is TRBJ1-5; D is unclear. Germline V gene lookup returns CDR1 SNHLY and CDR2 FYNNEI. Trimming cost V 1 base and J 3 bases, with 7 bases left between them. The CDR3 has 14 residues.